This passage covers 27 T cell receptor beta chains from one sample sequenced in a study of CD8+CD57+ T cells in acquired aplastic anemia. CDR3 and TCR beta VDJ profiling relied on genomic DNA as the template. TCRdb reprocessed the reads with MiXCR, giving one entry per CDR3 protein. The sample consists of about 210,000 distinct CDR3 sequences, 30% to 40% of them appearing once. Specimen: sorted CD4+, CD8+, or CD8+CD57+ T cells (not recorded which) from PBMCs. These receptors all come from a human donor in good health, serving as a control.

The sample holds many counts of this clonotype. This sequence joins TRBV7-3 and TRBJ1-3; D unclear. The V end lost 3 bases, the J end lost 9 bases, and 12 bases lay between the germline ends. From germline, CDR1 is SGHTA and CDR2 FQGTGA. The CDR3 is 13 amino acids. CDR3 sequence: CASSFGPTATIYF. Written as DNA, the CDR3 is TGTGCCAGCAGCTTCGGGCCTACAGCCACCATATATTTT.

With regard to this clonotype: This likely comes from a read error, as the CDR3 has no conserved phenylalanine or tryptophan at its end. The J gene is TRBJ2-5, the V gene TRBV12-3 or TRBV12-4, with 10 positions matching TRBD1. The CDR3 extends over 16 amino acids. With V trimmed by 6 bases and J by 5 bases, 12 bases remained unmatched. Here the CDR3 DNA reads TGTGCCAGCAGCTCGAGCCGGGACAGGGGTTCGGAGACCCAGTACCTC. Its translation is CASSSSRDRGSETQYL.

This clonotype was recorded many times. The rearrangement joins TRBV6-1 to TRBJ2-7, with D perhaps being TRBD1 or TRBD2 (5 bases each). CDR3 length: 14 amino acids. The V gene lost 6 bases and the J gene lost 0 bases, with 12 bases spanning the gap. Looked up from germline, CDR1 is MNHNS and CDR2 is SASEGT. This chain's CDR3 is CASSRDGTSYEQYF. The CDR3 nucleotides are TGTGCCAGCAGCAGGGACGGAACCTCCTACGAGCAGTACTTC.

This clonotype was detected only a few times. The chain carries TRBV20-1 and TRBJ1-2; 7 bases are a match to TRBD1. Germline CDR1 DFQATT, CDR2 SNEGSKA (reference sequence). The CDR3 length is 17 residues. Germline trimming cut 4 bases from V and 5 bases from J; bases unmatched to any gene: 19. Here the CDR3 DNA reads TGCAGTGCTACGGGAACAGGGGACCACAAAGCTCAATATGGCTACACCTTC. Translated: CSATGTGDHKAQYGYTF.

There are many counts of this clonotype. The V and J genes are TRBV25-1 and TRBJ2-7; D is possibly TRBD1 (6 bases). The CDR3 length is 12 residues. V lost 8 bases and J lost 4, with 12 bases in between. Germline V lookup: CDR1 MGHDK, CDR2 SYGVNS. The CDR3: CASGPTGYEQYF. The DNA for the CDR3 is TGTGCCAGCGGACCAACAGGGTACGAGCAGTACTTC.

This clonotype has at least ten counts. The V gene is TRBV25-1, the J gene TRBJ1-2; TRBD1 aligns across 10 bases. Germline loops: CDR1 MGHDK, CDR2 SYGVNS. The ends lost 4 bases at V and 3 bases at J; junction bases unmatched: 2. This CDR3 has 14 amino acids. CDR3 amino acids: CASSGQGADYGYTF. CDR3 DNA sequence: TGTGCCAGCAGTGGACAGGGGGCCGACTATGGCTACACCTTC.

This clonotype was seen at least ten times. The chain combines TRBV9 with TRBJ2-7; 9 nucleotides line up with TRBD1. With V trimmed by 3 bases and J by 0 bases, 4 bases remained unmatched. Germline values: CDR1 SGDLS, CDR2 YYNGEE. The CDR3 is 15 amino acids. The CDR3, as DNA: TGTGCCAGCAGCGCCAGGACAGGGGCCTCCTACGAGCAGTACTTC. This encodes CASSARTGASYEQYF.

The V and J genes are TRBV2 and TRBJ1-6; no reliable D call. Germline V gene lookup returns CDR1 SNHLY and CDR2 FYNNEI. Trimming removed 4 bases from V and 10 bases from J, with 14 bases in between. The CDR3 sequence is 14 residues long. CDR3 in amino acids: CASSGSIRRSPLHF. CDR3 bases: TGTGCCAGCAGTGGGTCGATCCGGCGGTCACCCCTCCACTTT.

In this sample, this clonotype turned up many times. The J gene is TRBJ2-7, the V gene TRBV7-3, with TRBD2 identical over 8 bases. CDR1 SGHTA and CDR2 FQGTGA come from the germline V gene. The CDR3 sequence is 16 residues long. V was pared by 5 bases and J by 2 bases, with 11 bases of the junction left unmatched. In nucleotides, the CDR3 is TGTGCCAGCAGCCAACTGGTGTGGCGGGGGGCCTACGAGCAGTACTTC. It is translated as CASSQLVWRGAYEQYF.

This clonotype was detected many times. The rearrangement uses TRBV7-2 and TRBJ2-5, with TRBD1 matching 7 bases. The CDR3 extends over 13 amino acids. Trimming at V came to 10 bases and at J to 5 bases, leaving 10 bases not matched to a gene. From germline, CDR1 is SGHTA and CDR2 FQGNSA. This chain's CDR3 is CATQGSRGETQYF. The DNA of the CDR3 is TGTGCCACTCAAGGTAGCAGGGGGGAGACCCAGTACTTC.

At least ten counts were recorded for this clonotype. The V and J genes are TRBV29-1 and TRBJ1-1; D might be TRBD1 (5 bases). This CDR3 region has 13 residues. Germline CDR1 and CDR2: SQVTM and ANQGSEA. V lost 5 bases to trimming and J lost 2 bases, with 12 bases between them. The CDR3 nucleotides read TGCAGCGTTTCGACAGTCCAAAACACTGAAGCTTTCTTT. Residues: CSVSTVQNTEAFF. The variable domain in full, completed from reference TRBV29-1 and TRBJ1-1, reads SAVISQKPSRDICQRGTSLTIQCQVDSQVTMMFWYRQQPGQSLTLIATANQGSEATYESGFVIDKFPISRPNLTFSTLTVSNMSPEDSSIYLCSVSTVQNTEAFFGQGTRLTVV.

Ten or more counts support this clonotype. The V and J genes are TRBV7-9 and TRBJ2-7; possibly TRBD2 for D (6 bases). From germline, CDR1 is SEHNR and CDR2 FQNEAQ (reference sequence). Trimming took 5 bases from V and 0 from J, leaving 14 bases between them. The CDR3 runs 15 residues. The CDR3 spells CASSPRTTHSYEQYF. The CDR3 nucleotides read TGTGCCAGCAGCCCTAGGACTACCCACTCCTACGAGCAGTACTTC.

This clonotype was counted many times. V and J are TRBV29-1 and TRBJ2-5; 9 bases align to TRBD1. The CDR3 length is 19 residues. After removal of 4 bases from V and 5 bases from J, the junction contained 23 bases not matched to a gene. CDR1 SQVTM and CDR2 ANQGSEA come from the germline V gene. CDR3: CSVVYPTGQGTVGAETQYF. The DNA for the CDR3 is TGCAGCGTTGTTTATCCGACCGGACAGGGGACCGTAGGAGCGGAGACCCAGTACTTC.

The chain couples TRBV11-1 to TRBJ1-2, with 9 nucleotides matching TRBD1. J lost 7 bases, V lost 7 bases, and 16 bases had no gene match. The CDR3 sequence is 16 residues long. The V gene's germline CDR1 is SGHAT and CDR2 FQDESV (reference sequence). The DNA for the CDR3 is TGTGCCAGCACCCCAGTCGGCGGGACAGGGACGGCTGGCTACACCTTC. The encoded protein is CASTPVGGTGTAGYTF. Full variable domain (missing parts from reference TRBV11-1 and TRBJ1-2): EAEVAQSPRYKITEKSQAVAFWCDPISGHATLYWYRQILGQGPELLVQFQDESVVDDSQLPKDRFSAERLKGVDSTLKIQPAELGDSAMYLCASTPVGGTGTAGYTFGSGTRLTVV.

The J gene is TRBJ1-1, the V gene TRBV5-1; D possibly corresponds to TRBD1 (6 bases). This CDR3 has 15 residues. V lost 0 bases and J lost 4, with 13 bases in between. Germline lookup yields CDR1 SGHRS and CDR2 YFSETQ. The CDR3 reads CASSLDVWGLTEAFF. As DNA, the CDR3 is TGCGCCAGCAGCTTGGATGTGTGGGGGCTCACTGAAGCTTTCTTT.

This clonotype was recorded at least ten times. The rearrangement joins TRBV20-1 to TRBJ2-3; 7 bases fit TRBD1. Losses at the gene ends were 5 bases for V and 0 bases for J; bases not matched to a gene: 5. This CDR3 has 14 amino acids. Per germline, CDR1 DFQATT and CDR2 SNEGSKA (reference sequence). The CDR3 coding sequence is TGCAGTGCTTTTGACAGGGTTAGCACAGATACGCAGTATTTT. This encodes CSAFDRVSTDTQYF.

The CDR3 nucleotides read TGTGCCAGCAGCTTAGGACCGGGAGTGTCACCCCTCCACTTT. Protein sequence: CASSLGPGVSPLHF. This chain links TRBV7-2 with TRBJ1-6; D gene uncertain. Germline CDR1 is SGHTA and CDR2 is FQGNSA. Trimming removed 1 base from V and 10 bases from J, with 11 bases in between. CDR3 length: 14 amino acids.

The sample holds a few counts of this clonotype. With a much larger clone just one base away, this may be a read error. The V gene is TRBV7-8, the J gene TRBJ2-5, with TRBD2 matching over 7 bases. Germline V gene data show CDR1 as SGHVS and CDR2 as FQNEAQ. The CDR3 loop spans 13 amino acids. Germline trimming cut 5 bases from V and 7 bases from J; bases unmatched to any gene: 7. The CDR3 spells CASSATSWGTQYF. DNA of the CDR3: TGTGCCAGCAGCGCGACTAGCTGGGGGACCCAGTACTTC.

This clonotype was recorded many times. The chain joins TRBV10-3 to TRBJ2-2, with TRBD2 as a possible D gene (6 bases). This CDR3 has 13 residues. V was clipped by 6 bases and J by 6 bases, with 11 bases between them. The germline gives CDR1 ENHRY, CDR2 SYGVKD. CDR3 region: CAIRGGVSGELFF. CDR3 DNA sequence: TGTGCCATCAGGGGGGGAGTTTCCGGGGAGCTGTTTTTT.

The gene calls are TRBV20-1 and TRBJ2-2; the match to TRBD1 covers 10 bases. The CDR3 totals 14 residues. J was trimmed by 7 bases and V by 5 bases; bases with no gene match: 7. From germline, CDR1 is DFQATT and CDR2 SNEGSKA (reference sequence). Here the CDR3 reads CSAGRTGGSGELFF. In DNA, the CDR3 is TGCAGTGCTGGGAGGACAGGGGGTAGCGGGGAGCTGTTTTTT.

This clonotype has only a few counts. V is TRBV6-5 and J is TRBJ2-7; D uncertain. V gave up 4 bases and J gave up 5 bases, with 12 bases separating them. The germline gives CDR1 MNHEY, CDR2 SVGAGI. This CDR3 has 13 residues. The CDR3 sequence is CASSSMDSHEQYF. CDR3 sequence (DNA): TGTGCCAGCAGTTCAATGGATTCCCACGAGCAGTACTTC.

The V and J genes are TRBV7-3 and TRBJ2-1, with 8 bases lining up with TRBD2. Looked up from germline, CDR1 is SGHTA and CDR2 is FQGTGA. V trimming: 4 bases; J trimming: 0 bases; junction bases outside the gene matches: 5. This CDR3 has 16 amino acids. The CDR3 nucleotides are TGTGCCAGCAGCTCAAGCGGGGGCCACTCCTACAATGAGCAGTTCTTC. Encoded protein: CASSSSGGHSYNEQFF. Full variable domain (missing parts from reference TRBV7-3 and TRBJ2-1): GAGVSQTPSNKVTEKGKYVELRCDPISGHTALYWYRQSLGQGPEFLIYFQGTGAADDSGLPNDRFFAVRPEGSVSTLKIQRTERGDSAVYLCASSSSGGHSYNEQFFGPGTRLTVL.

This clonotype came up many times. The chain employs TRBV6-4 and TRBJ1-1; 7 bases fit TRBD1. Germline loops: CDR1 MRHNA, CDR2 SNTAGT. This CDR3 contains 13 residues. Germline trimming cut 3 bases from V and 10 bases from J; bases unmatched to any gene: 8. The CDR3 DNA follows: TGTGCCAGCAGTGAATTTCGACAGGGACGAGCTTTCTTT. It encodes CASSEFRQGRAFF.

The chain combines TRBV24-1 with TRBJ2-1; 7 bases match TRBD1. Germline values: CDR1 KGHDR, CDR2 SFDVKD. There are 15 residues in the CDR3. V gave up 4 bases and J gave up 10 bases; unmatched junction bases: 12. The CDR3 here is CATSDITGESEEQFF. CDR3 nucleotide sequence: TGTGCCACCAGTGACATTACAGGGGAATCGGAGGAGCAGTTCTTC.

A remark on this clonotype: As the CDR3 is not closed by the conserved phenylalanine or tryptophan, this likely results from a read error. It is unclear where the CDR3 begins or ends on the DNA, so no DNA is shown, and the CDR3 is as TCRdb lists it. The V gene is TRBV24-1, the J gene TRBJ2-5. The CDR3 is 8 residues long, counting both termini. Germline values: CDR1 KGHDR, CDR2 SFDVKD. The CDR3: CATSFSNR.

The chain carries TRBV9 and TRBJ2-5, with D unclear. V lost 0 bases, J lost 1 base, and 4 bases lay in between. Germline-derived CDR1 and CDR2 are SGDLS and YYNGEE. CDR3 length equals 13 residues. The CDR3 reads CASSVAFQETQYF. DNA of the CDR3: TGTGCCAGCAGCGTAGCGTTCCAAGAGACCCAGTACTTC.

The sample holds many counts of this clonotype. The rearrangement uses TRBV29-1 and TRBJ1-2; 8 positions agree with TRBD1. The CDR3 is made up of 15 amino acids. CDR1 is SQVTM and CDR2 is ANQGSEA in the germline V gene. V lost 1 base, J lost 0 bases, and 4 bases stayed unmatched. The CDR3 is CSVEGTGWPNYGYTF. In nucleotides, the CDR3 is TGCAGCGTTGAAGGGACAGGGTGGCCTAACTATGGCTACACCTTC.